The clone carrying this T cell receptor beta chain was detected many times. What it recognizes is unknown. The sample originates from a study of metastatic and nonmetastatic thyroid tumors. The wider study: Across peripheral blood and tumor or nodule tissue samples taken from malignant and benign thyroid patients, the repertoires were compared with one another.

The CDR3 is 16 amino acids. Trimming removed 10 bases from V and 2 bases from J, with 24 bases in between. CDR1 is LNHDA and CDR2 is SQIVND in the germline V gene (reference sequence). Study-wide results and limits: Versus benign nodules, malignant thyroid tumors reportedly had significantly higher TCR beta diversity, in blood and tumor.

Ahead of thyroid surgery, no patient had received treatment of any kind. TCRdb called clones again from the PCR reads with MiXCR. The sample holds some 22,000 clones, approximately 20% seen once. The sample taken for sequencing was blood. This clonotype originated in a male donor with papillary thyroid cancer or a benign thyroid nodule (not recorded which). Some clones in this sample may be carry-over from other donors' samples. The V gene is TRBV19, the J gene TRBJ2-7, with TRBD1 as a possible D gene (7 bases). The DNA of the CDR3 is TGTGCCACAAGAGCAATCCAGGGGGGCAGCCCCTACGAGCAGTACTTC. Residues: CATRAIQGGSPYEQYF.